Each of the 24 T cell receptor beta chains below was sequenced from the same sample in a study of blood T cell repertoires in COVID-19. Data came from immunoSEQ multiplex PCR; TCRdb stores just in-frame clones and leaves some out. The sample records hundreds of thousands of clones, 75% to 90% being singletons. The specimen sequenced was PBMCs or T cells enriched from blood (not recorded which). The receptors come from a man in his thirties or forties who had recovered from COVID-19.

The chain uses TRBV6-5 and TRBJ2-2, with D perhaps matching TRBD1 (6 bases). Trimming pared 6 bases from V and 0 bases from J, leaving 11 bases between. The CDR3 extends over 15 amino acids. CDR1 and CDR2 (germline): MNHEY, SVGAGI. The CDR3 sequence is CASRGHNANTGELFF. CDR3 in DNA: TGTGCCAGCAGGGGACATAACGCGAACACCGGGGAGCTGTTTTTT.

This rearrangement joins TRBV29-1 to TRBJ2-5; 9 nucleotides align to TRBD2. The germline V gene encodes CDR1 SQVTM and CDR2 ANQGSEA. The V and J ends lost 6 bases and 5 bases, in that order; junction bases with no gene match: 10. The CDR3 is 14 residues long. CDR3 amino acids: CSVPQGSGSETQYF. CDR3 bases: TGCAGCGTCCCCCAGGGTAGCGGGAGTGAGACCCAGTACTTC.

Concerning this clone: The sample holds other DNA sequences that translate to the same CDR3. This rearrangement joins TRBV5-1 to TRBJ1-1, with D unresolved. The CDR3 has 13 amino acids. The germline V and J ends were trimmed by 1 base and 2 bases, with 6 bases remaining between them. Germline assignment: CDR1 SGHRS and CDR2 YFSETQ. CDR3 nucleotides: TGCGCCAGCAGCTTGCAGTTAAACACTGAAGCTTTCTTT. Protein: CASSLQLNTEAFF.

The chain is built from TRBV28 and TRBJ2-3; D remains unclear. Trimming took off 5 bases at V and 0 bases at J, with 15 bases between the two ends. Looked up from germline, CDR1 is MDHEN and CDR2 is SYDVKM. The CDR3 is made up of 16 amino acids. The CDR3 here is CASSPLAFGSTDTQYF. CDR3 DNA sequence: TGTGCCAGCAGTCCCCTGGCCTTCGGGAGCACAGATACGCAGTATTTT.

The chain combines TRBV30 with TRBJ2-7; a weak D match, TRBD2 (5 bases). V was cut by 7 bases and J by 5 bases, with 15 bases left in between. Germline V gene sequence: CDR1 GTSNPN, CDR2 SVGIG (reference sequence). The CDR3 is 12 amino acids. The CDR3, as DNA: TGTGCCTTAAAACTAGGAGGCCACGAGCAGTACTTC. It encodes CALKLGGHEQYF.

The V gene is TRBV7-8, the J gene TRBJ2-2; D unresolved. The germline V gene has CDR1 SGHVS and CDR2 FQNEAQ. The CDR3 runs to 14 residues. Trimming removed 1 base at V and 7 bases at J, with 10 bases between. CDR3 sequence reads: CASSLGGSNGELFF. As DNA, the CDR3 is TGTGCCAGCAGCTTAGGAGGCAGCAACGGGGAGCTGTTTTTT.

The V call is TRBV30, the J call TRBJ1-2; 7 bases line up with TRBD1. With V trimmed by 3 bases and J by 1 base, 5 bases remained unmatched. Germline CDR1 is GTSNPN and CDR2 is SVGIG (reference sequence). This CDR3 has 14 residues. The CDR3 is CAWRSGTVNYGYTF. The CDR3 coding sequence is TGTGCCTGGAGATCAGGGACAGTTAACTATGGCTACACCTTC.

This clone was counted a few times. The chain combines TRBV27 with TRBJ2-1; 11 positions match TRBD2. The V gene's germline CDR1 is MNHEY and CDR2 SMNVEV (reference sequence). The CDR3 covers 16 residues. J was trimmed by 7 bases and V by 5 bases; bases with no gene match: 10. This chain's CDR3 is CASSPSGTSGYNEQFF. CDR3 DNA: TGTGCCAGCAGTCCGTCCGGGACTAGCGGCTATAATGAGCAGTTCTTC.

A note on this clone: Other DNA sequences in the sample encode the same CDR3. CDR3 in DNA: TGTGCCAGCAGTGAAGCGCGAGGGTTCTCTGAAAAACTGTTTTTT. Protein product: CASSEARGFSEKLFF. The rearrangement joins TRBV6-1 to TRBJ1-4; no reliable D call. Germline CDR1 is MNHNS and CDR2 is SASEGT. CDR3 length: 15 amino acids. V lost 0 bases and J lost 7, with 12 bases in between.

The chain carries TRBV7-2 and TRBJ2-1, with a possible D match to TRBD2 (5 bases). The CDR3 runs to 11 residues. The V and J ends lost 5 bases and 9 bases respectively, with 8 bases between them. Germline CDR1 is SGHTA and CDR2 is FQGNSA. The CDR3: CASSLGGEQFF. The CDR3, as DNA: TGTGCCAGCAGCCTAGGAGGTGAGCAGTTCTTC.

The CDR3 region has the DNA TGTGCCGTTAGGGACAGGGGTCCGTACGAGCAGTACTTC. Its translation is CAVRDRGPYEQYF. The chain couples TRBV7-9 to TRBJ2-7, with 10 bases matching TRBD1. V dropped 11 bases and J dropped 4; count of bases not matched to a gene: 8. This CDR3 has 13 residues. Germline lookup yields CDR1 SEHNR and CDR2 FQNEAQ (reference sequence).

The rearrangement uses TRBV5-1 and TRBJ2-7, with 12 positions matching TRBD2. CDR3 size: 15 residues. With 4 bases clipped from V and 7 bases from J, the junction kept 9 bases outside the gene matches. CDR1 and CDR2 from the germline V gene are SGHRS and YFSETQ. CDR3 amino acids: CASSPSLAGGREQYF. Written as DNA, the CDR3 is TGCGCCAGCAGCCCTTCCCTAGCGGGAGGGCGGGAGCAGTACTTC.

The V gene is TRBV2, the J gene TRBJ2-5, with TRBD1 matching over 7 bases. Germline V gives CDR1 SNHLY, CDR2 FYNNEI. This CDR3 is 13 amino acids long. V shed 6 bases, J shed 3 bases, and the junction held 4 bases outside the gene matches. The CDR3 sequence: CASRRTGEETQYF. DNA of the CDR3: TGTGCCAGCAGGAGAACAGGGGAAGAGACCCAGTACTTC.

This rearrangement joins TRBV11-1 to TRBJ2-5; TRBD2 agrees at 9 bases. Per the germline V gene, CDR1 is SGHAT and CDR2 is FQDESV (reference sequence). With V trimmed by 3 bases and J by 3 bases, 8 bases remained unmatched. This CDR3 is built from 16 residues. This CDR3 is CASSFILAGLEETQYF. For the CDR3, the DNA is TGTGCCAGCAGCTTCATCCTAGCGGGGTTAGAAGAGACCCAGTACTTC.

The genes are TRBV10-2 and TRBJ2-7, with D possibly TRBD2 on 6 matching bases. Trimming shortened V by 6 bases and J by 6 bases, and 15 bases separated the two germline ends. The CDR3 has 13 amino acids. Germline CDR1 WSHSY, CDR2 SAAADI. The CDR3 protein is CASRRGRVAEQYF. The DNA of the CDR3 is TGCGCCAGCAGGCGGGGCAGGGTTGCCGAGCAGTACTTC.

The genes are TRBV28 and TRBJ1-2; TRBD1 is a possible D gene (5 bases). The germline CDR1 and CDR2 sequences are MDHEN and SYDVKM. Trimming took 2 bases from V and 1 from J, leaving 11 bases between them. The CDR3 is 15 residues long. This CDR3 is CASSLPRGNNYGYTF. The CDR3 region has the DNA TGTGCCAGCAGTTTACCTAGGGGCAATAACTATGGCTACACCTTC.

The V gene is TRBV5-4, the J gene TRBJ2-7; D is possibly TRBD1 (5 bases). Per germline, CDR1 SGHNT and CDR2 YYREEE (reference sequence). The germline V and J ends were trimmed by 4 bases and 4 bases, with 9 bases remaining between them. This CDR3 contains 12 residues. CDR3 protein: CASSVDTYEQYF. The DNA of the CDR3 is TGTGCCAGCAGCGTGGACACGTACGAGCAGTACTTC.

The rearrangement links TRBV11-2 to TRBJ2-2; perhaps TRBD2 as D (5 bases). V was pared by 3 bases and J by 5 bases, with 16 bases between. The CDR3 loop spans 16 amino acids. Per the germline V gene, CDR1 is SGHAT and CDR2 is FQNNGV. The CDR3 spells CASSLRVPSGTGELFF. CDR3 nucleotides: TGTGCCAGCAGCTTGAGGGTCCCCTCGGGGACCGGGGAGCTGTTTTTT.

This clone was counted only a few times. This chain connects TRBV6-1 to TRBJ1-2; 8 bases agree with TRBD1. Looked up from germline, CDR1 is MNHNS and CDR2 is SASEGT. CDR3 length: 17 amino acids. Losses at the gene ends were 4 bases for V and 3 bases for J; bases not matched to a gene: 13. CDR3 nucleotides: TGTGCCAGCAGTGCTTGGAGACAGGGGCGGTTCGACTATGGCTACACCTTC. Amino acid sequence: CASSAWRQGRFDYGYTF.

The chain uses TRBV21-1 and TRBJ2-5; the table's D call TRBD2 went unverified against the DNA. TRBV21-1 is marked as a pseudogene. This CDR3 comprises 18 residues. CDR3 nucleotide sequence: TGTGCCAGCAGCAAGTCCCAGACTAGCGGGGGAAATCAAGAGACCCAGTACTTC. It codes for CASSKSQTSGGNQETQYF.

CDR3 residues: CASSWGASGVIVQFF. In DNA, the CDR3 is TGTGCCAGCAGCTGGGGGGCTAGCGGGGTTATTGTGCAGTTCTTC. V is TRBV11-2 and J is TRBJ2-1, with 9 nucleotides matching TRBD2. Trimming at V came to 4 bases and at J to 12 bases, leaving 13 bases not matched to a gene. The CDR3 has 15 amino acids. CDR1 is SGHAT, CDR2 FQNNGV, per germline.

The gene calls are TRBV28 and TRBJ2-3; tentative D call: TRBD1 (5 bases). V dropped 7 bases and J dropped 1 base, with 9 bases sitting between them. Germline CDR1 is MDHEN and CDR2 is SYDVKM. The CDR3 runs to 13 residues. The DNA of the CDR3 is TGTGCCAGCACCAGGGCGGGCACAGATACGCAGTATTTT. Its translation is CASTRAGTDTQYF.

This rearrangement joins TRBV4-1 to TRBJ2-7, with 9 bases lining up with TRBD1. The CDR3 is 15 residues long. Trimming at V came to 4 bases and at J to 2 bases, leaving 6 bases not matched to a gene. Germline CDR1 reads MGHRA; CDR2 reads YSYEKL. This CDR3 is CASSRSQGAPYEQYF. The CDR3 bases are TGCGCCAGCAGCCGCTCACAGGGGGCCCCCTACGAGCAGTACTTC.

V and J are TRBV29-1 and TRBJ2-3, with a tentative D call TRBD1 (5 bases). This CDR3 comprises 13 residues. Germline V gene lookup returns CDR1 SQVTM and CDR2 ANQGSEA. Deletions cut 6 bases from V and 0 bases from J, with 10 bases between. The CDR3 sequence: CSVKTVSTDTQYF. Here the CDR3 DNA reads TGCAGCGTAAAGACAGTTAGCACAGATACGCAGTATTTT.